Each of the 22 T cell receptor beta chains below was sequenced from the same sample in a study of CD8+ T cells in alopecia areata. Treatment: oral pan-JAK inhibitor, 5-10 mg twice daily. Isolated RNA was reverse transcribed into cDNA used as the sequencing template. Measured with immunoSEQ multiplex PCR; TCRdb has only the in-frame clones, and not every one. The sample gives 120,000 to 150,000 clones, roughly nine tenths of which show up once; 13% is in the top ten. Sample: CD8+ T cells sorted from blood, taken at week 4, from a patient treated with tofacitinib. Every receptor here comes from a human donor with alopecia areata.

Regarding this clone: A read error is likely here: a far larger clone is one base away. This chain links TRBV2 with TRBJ2-2, with D perhaps being TRBD1 or TRBD2 (5 bases each). In germline, CDR1 is SNHLY, CDR2 FYNNEI. The CDR3 runs 13 residues. V lost 3 bases, J lost 3 bases, and 5 bases lay in between. CDR3 loop: CASSEGDTGELFF. As DNA, the CDR3 is TGTGCCAGCAGTGAGGGGGACACCGGGGAGCTGTTTTTT.

This rearrangement joins TRBV2 to TRBJ2-7; tentative D call: TRBD1 (6 bases). There are 13 residues in the CDR3. CDR1 and CDR2 (germline): SNHLY, FYNNEI. V lost 4 bases, J lost 3 bases, and 10 bases lay in between. CDR3 coding DNA: TGTGCCAGCAGTGTGGAAGGGGGCTACGAGCAGTACTTC. Translated: CASSVEGGYEQYF.

The genes are TRBV14 and TRBJ1-2; the D is unclear. Trimming took off 1 base at V and 0 bases at J, with 18 bases between the two ends. This CDR3 spans 18 amino acids. CDR1 and CDR2 (germline): SGHDN, FVKESK. The CDR3 DNA is TGTGCCAGCAGCCAAGGCCGTCCCACGCAGCGAACTAACTATGGCTACACCTTC. This translates into CASSQGRPTQRTNYGYTF.

This rearrangement joins TRBV5-1 to TRBJ2-7; D is uncertain. Deletions cut 0 bases from V and 7 bases from J, with 11 bases between. Germline V lookup: CDR1 SGHRS, CDR2 YFSETQ. CDR3 length equals 13 residues. CDR3 residues: CASSLENPTEQYF. The CDR3 DNA sequence: TGCGCCAGCAGCTTGGAAAATCCTACGGAGCAGTACTTC.

This chain joins TRBV29-1 and TRBJ2-2; tentatively, D is TRBD1 (7 bases). The CDR3 length is 15 residues. With 1 base removed from V and 6 bases from J, the gap between germline ends came to 15 bases. CDR1 and CDR2 (germline): SQVTM, ANQGSEA. The CDR3 sequence is CSVEGRGPGAGELFF. CDR3 bases: TGCAGCGTTGAAGGAAGGGGGCCGGGGGCCGGGGAGCTGTTTTTT.

This clone has a single count. The chain has TRBV6-5 and TRBJ2-7; D is ambiguous. V was pared by 2 bases and J by 2 bases, with 4 bases between. The V gene's germline CDR1 is MNHEY and CDR2 SVGAGI. CDR3 length: 12 amino acids. DNA of the CDR3: TGTGCCAGCAGTTACGGAACCTACGAGCAGTACTTC. It encodes CASSYGTYEQYF.

The chain joins TRBV27 to TRBJ1-1; 7 bases match TRBD1. The CDR3 is 16 amino acids. In germline, CDR1 is MNHEY, CDR2 SMNVEV (reference sequence). V shed 9 bases, J shed 5 bases, and the junction held 18 bases outside the gene matches. CDR3 loop: CASGGVTGSLGTEAFF. CDR3 in DNA: TGTGCCAGTGGCGGCGTGACAGGGAGTTTGGGGACTGAAGCTTTCTTT.

CDR3 amino acids: CSAGEAFF. CDR3 nucleotide sequence: TGCAGTGCTGGGGAAGCTTTCTTT. The chain has TRBV20-1 and TRBJ1-1; D gene uncertain. The CDR3 has 8 amino acids. The V and J ends lost 5 bases and 8 bases respectively, with 3 bases between them. Germline-derived CDR1 and CDR2 are DFQATT and SNEGSKA (reference sequence).

The chain is built from TRBV5-1 and TRBJ1-5; D uncertain. The V and J ends lost 0 bases and 1 base respectively, with 2 bases between them. Germline V gene lookup returns CDR1 SGHRS and CDR2 YFSETQ. The CDR3 spans 13 residues. The CDR3 coding sequence is TGCGCCAGCAGCTTGGCAAGCAATCAGCCCCAGCATTTT. Its protein is CASSLASNQPQHF.

The chain uses TRBV25-1 and TRBJ1-2; a weak D match, TRBD1 (5 bases). Germline CDR1 MGHDK, CDR2 SYGVNS. Deletions cut 4 bases from V and 4 bases from J, with 13 bases between. The CDR3 consists of 14 residues. The CDR3, as DNA: TGTGCCAGCAGTGGTCCCGGGACGGCCTATGGCTACACCTTC. This sequence encodes CASSGPGTAYGYTF.

V is TRBV2 and J is TRBJ2-3; D could derive from TRBD1 or TRBD2 (5 bases each). V gave up 2 bases and J gave up 3 bases, with 12 bases separating them. Germline V gives CDR1 SNHLY, CDR2 FYNNEI. This CDR3 comprises 15 residues. The CDR3 is CASSEWDPGTDTQYF. CDR3 in DNA: TGTGCCAGCAGTGAATGGGACCCGGGGACAGATACGCAGTATTTT.

The chain combines TRBV6-4 with TRBJ2-1; 12 bases are a match to TRBD2. Germline V gene data show CDR1 as MRHNA and CDR2 as SNTAGT. The ends lost 9 bases at V and 0 bases at J; junction bases unmatched: 12. This CDR3 contains 18 residues. CDR3 nucleotides: TGTGCCAGGGGACCTGGGACTAGCGGGTTGAGCTCCTACAATGAGCAGTTCTTC. It is translated as CARGPGTSGLSSYNEQFF.

V usage is TRBV25-1 and J usage is TRBJ1-1, with D maybe TRBD1 (5 bases). There are 13 residues in the CDR3. The V end lost 4 bases, the J end lost 6 bases, and 12 bases lay between the germline ends. Germline CDR1 and CDR2: MGHDK and SYGVNS. CDR3 DNA sequence: TGTGCCAGCAGTGCATGGGGGACCCCTGAAGCTTTCTTT. This encodes CASSAWGTPEAFF.

This clone was detected only once. V usage is TRBV4-1 and J usage is TRBJ2-2; TRBD1 matches at 8 bases. Germline V CDR1 and CDR2: MGHRA, YSYEKL. After removal of 1 base from V and 0 bases from J, the junction contained 1 base not matched to a gene. This CDR3 is built from 16 residues. The CDR3 region is CASSQAGGANTGELFF. DNA for the CDR3: TGCGCCAGCAGCCAAGCAGGGGGCGCGAACACCGGGGAGCTGTTTTTT.

V gene TRBV6-5 combines with J gene TRBJ2-1; 11 bases are a match to TRBD2. V lost 5 bases and J lost 7; bases outside the gene matches: 4. The CDR3 spans 14 residues. Germline assignment: CDR1 MNHEY and CDR2 SVGAGI. CDR3 amino acids: CASSGLAGGNEQFF. Written as DNA, the CDR3 is TGTGCCAGCAGTGGTCTAGCGGGAGGAAATGAGCAGTTCTTC.

Details on this clone: This specimen includes other DNA sequences encoding the same CDR3. The chain employs TRBV4-1 and TRBJ2-7; perhaps D is TRBD1 or TRBD2 (5 bases each). V was cut by 1 base and J by 0 bases, with 10 bases left in between. This CDR3 region has 15 residues. CDR1 and CDR2 (germline): MGHRA, YSYEKL. This CDR3 reads CASSQGRDLSYEQYF. The CDR3, as DNA: TGCGCCAGCAGCCAAGGCCGGGACCTCTCCTACGAGCAGTACTTC.

The chain carries TRBV15 and TRBJ2-1, with 7 bases identical to TRBD2. The CDR3 spans 14 residues. Trimming took 5 bases from V and 5 from J; bases not matched to a gene: 6. Germline V gives CDR1 LNHNV, CDR2 YYDKDF (reference sequence). CDR3 in DNA: TGTGCCACCAGCCTGTACCGGGGGGACAATGAGCAGTTCTTC. Translated, it gives CATSLYRGDNEQFF. The variable domain in full, with the rest retrieved from reference TRBV15 and TRBJ2-1, is DAMVIQNPRYQVTQFGKPVTLSCSQTLNHNVMYWYQQKSSQAPKLLFHYYDKDFNNEADTPDNFQSRRPNTSFCFLDIRSPGLGDTAMYLCATSLYRGDNEQFFGPGTRLTVL.

The chain is built from TRBV9 and TRBJ1-1; no firm D call. V lost 0 bases, J lost 3 bases, and 6 bases lay in between. CDR1 is SGDLS and CDR2 is YYNGEE in the germline V gene. This CDR3 has 13 residues. CDR3 residues: CASSVGPDTEAFF. CDR3 in DNA: TGTGCCAGCAGCGTAGGTCCGGACACTGAAGCTTTCTTT.

The rearrangement uses TRBV18 and TRBJ2-1; unclear D gene. The CDR3 covers 13 residues. CDR1 and CDR2 (germline): KGHSH, LQKENI. Trimming removed 2 bases from V and 4 bases from J, with 6 bases in between. In DNA, the CDR3 is TGTGCCAGCTCACCAGCCGGTTACAATGAGCAGTTCTTC. Protein product: CASSPAGYNEQFF.

This chain joins TRBV9 and TRBJ2-3; 10 bases agree with TRBD2. There are 16 residues in the CDR3. After removal of 0 bases from V and 1 base from J, the junction contained 2 bases not matched to a gene. CDR1 SGDLS and CDR2 YYNGEE come from the germline V gene. The CDR3 DNA is TGTGCCAGCAGCGTAGACGGACTAGCGGGCACAGATACGCAGTATTTT. Amino acid sequence: CASSVDGLAGTDTQYF.

The chain is built from TRBV27 and TRBJ2-7; a possible D gene is TRBD1 (6 bases). The germline gives CDR1 MNHEY, CDR2 SMNVEV (reference sequence). CDR3 size: 14 residues. With 6 bases removed from V and 3 bases from J, the gap between germline ends came to 15 bases. The CDR3 here is CASSLTGIGYEQYF. CDR3 sequence (DNA): TGTGCCAGCAGCCTAACAGGGATTGGCTACGAGCAGTACTTC.

The chain uses TRBV29-1 and TRBJ2-1; 12 nucleotides line up with TRBD2. The germline V gene has CDR1 SQVTM and CDR2 ANQGSEA. This CDR3 is built from 18 residues. Trimming took 6 bases from V and 0 from J; bases not matched to a gene: 12. This CDR3 reads CSVLGTSGPLSSYNEQFF. The CDR3, as DNA: TGCAGCGTACTTGGGACTAGCGGGCCGTTGAGCTCCTACAATGAGCAGTTCTTC.